This T cell receptor (beta chain) appears in the sequencing data of a study of shared clonotypes between healthy human individuals. Study summary: CD4 naive and memory got three plates each, CD8 naive two, CD8 memory one. Findings and limits, study-wide: Non-shared clonotypes had lower generation probabilities than those shared by all four donors.

V was cut by 0 bases and J by 6 bases, with 8 bases left in between. In germline, CDR1 is LGHNA, CDR2 YSLEER. This CDR3 spans 13 amino acids. As concerns this clone: Its specificity is unknown.

Donors comprised healthy HIV-negative adults lacking recent acute infections or vaccinations. Data came from immunoSEQ multiplex PCR; TCRdb stores just in-frame clones and leaves some out. This sample carries some 2.1 million clones, over 85% of them seen once, and the ten largest clones take about 0.13%. This rearrangement joins TRBV4-3 to TRBJ1-1; tentatively, D is TRBD1 (5 bases). The origin of this receptor is a man aged 18-30 years in good health. Sequenced input: naive CD4+ T cells sorted from blood. Specified subset: CD45RA+ positively selected. The CDR3 DNA is TGCGCCAGCAGCCAAGACTGGGGCGCTGAAGCTTTCTTT. Translated, it gives CASSQDWGAEAFF.